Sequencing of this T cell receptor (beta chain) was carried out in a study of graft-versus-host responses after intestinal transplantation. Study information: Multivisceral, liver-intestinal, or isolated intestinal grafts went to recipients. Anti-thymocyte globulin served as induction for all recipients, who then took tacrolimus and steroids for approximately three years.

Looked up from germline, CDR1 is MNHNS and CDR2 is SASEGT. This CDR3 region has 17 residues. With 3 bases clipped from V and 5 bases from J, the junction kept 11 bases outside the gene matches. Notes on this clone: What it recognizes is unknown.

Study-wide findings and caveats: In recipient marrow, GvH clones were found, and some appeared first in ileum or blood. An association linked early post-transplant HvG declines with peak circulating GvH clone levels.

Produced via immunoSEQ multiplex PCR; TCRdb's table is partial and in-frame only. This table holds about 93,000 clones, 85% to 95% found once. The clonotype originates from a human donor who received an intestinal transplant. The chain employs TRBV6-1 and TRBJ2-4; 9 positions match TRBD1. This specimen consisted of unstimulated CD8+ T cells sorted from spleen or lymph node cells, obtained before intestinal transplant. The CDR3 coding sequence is TGTGCCAGCAGTGACTTGGGGACAGGGTCGTTGGAAAACATTCAGTACTTC. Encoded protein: CASSDLGTGSLENIQYF.